This entry lists 5 T cell receptor beta chains sequenced from one sample in a study of blood T cell repertoires in COVID-19. The data were produced by immunoSEQ multiplex PCR, yet TCRdb's version contains in-frame clones alone and is incomplete. The table shows more than 300,000 clones, with roughly 90% occurring only once. Source material: peripheral blood. These TCRs come from a woman between 70 and 85 years old with COVID-19, enrolled during active disease.

The chain combines TRBV24-1 with TRBJ2-1; 10 positions match TRBD2. The germline gives CDR1 KGHDR, CDR2 SFDVKD. The CDR3 spans 15 residues. The V segment lost 1 base and the J segment 7 bases; nucleotides outside the gene matches: 3. DNA for the CDR3: TGTGCCACCAGTGATTTAGCGGGGGGGCCTAATGAGCAGTTCTTC. Protein: CATSDLAGGPNEQFF.

This chain joins TRBV11-3 and TRBJ1-3; D is possibly TRBD1 (5 bases). With 5 bases removed from V and 1 base from J, the gap between germline ends came to 9 bases. The CDR3 runs to 14 residues. The germline V gene encodes CDR1 SGHNT and CDR2 YENEEA. CDR3 DNA sequence: TGTGCCAGCAGCCCGCAGGGTTCTGGAAACACCATATATTTT. It codes for CASSPQGSGNTIYF.

V and J are TRBV7-6 and TRBJ2-1; 9 nucleotides agree with TRBD1. The CDR3 has 15 amino acids. Trimming took 0 bases from V and 4 from J; bases not matched to a gene: 1. From germline, CDR1 is SGHVS and CDR2 FNYEAQ. This chain's CDR3 is CASSLAGQGYNEQFF. The DNA of the CDR3 is TGTGCCAGCAGCTTAGCGGGACAGGGATACAATGAGCAGTTCTTC. Supplemented by reference TRBV7-6 and TRBJ2-1, the full variable domain reads GAGVSQSPRYKVTKRGQDVALRCDPISGHVSLYWYRQALGQGPEFLTYFNYEAQQDKSGLPNDRFSAERPEGSISTLTIQRTEQRDSAMYRCASSLAGQGYNEQFFGPGTRLTVL.

The chain couples TRBV27 to TRBJ2-7; possible D gene TRBD1, 5 bases. CDR3 size: 14 residues. Per germline, CDR1 MNHEY and CDR2 SMNVEV (reference sequence). Between the trimmed V and J ends, which lost 10 bases and 3 bases, there was a span of 19 bases. The CDR3 coding sequence is TGTGCCACCCAGGGATCCGGAGCCCTCTACGAGCAGTACTTC. It is translated as CATQGSGALYEQYF.

V and J are TRBV29-1 and TRBJ1-1; no reliable D call. CDR1 and CDR2 (germline): SQVTM, ANQGSEA. CDR3 size: 14 residues. Trimming shortened V by 2 bases and J by 0 bases, and 10 bases separated the two germline ends. CDR3 residues: CSVEKKLMNTEAFF. For the CDR3, the DNA is TGCAGCGTTGAAAAGAAGCTCATGAACACTGAAGCTTTCTTT.